The rows below give T cell receptor beta chains drawn from one sample of a study of cytomegalovirus exposure and HLA in healthy donors. Only in-frame clones appear in the TCRdb table, and some are missing; sequencing was by immunoSEQ multiplex PCR. This repertoire shows roughly 90,000 clones, around 84% found once; its top ten account for roughly 22%. The sample comprised PBMCs. These receptors were taken from a young man in good health and CMV-seropositive. Each CDR3 is given without its conserved first and last residue.

TRBJ2-3	TRBV2	ASRTGTDTQY
TRBJ2-7	TRBV6-6	ASSYLGQGGRYEQY
TRBJ2-1	TRBV27	ASSAMTSGSGNEQF
TRBJ1-5	TRBV5-1	ASSLGTGGVSSNQPQH
TRBJ2-5	TRBV5-1	ASSPEATGRGETQY
TRBJ2-5	TRBV6-6	ASSYSTTGGETQY
TRBJ2-1	TRBV11-2	ASSPPSPTGSEQF
TRBJ2-7	TRBV4-1	ASSQVNGNSYEQY
TRBJ2-7	TRBV13	ASSLGGLAGGPGEQY
TRBJ1-1	TRBV28	ASRGPTLNTEAF
TRBJ2-1	TRBV15	ATSRAGTSTNEQF
TRBJ2-5	TRBV18	ASSPRAGGQETQY
TRBJ1-2	TRBV29-1	SSGTDYGYT
TRBJ2-6	TRBV5-6	ASSLEAGRRASGANVLT
TRBJ2-3	TRBV30	AWSSQGAWVTDTQY
TRBJ1-3	TRBV6-5	ASRPEVFSGNTIY
TRBJ2-3	TRBV7-3	ASSLGLGGTDTQY
TRBJ2-2	TRBV19	ASSVLAGGNANTGELF
TRBJ2-5	TRBV4-1	ASSQGAVGEEETQY
TRBJ1-3	TRBV2	ASSELRGNTIY
TRBJ1-3	TRBV13	ASSVSQGGGNTIY
TRBJ1-2	TRBV28	ASSSGTGGRNGYT
TRBJ2-4	TRBV2	ASSAQSGSSKNIQY
TRBJ1-2	TRBV5-1	ASAEERYGYT
TRBJ2-2	TRBV9	ASSVGTSGSANTGELF
TRBJ2-3	TRBV4-2	ASSQDEFVLAGREDTQY
TRBJ1-5	TRBV6-6	ASSGQPSNQPQH
TRBJ1-5	TRBV30	AWSAGQANQPQH
TRBJ2-3	TRBV11-2	ASSLDLESSGDTQY
TRBJ2-3	TRBV28	ASSLGGRTDTQY
TRBJ1-3	TRBV2	ASSVDGAGSEPAGNTIY
TRBJ2-5	TRBV27	ASRPTSGSSETQY
TRBJ2-1	TRBV7-8	ASSPVGLAGGSSYNEQF
TRBJ2-1	TRBV11-2	ASSLGVAGSNEQF
TRBJ1-1	TRBV2	ASSAPRSGFLRTF
TRBJ2-3	TRBV28	ASSKTSPDTQY
TRBJ2-5	TRBV7-6	ASSPGGNQETQY
TRBJ2-7	TRBV28	ASTTAGEDEQY
TRBJ1-5	TRBV30	AWSVRLRGQPQH
TRBJ1-5	TRBV19	ASRRGQALQPQH
TRBJ2-5	TRBV28	ASSLSGGGQETQY
TRBJ2-3	TRBV27	ASSLIRPSGTDTQY
TRBJ1-1	TRBV27	ASSLWTGMNTEAF
TRBJ1-2	TRBV28	ASLQGGDLNYGYT
TRBJ2-1	TRBV19	ASSPTFRLAGVYNEQF
TRBJ2-2	TRBV5-6	ASSLGLGELF
TRBJ1-2	TRBV13	ASSFRTAEYNYGYT
TRBJ1-2	TRBV4-2	ASSQDIRGGYT
TRBJ1-2	TRBV13	ASSLGLEWGLGYGYT
TRBJ2-1	TRBV11-2	ASSSALVGAQF
TRBJ2-3	TRBV9	ASSVGGLAHTDTQY